Below are 21 T cell receptor beta chains sequenced from a single sample in a study of blood T cell repertoires in COVID-19. Some clones are missing from TCRdb's copy, which holds only in-frame ones; the method was immunoSEQ multiplex PCR. The sample includes about 400,000 clones, around 90% of them seen just once. Sequenced material: PBMCs or T cells enriched from blood (not recorded which). The source of these receptors is a woman in her 40s with acute COVID-19.

The chain is built from TRBV11-2 and TRBJ1-2; perhaps TRBD1 as D (5 bases). Germline assignment: CDR1 SGHAT and CDR2 FQNNGV. The germline V and J ends were trimmed by 5 bases and 8 bases, with 15 bases remaining between them. This CDR3 comprises 13 residues. The CDR3 nucleotides read TGTGCCAGCAGCCCCAGGAGGGAGGGGGGCTACACCTTC. Its translation is CASSPRREGGYTF.

The chain has TRBV6-5 and TRBJ1-4; D not certain. From germline, CDR1 is MNHEY and CDR2 SVGAGI. Trimming pared 7 bases from V and 8 bases from J, leaving 11 bases between. The CDR3 totals 12 residues. The CDR3: CASNKVGEKLFF. The CDR3 DNA reads as TGTGCCAGCAACAAGGTCGGGGAAAAACTGTTTTTT.

This rearrangement joins TRBV6-1 to TRBJ1-1; 7 bases match TRBD1. The CDR3 has 15 residues. Germline lookup yields CDR1 MNHNS and CDR2 SASEGT. V shed 6 bases, J shed 1 base, and the junction held 8 bases outside the gene matches. This CDR3 reads CASRVTGDWNTEAFF. The CDR3 bases are TGTGCCAGCAGGGTCACAGGGGATTGGAACACTGAAGCTTTCTTT.

The J gene is TRBJ2-1, the V gene TRBV3-1 (or the pseudogene TRBV3-2); TRBD1 aligns across 7 bases. This CDR3 spans 16 amino acids. The germline CDR1 and CDR2 sequences are LGHDT and YNNKEL (reference sequence). J was trimmed by 7 bases and V by 4 bases; bases with no gene match: 13. The CDR3 reads CASSPIGQAGSNEQFF. In nucleotides, the CDR3 is TGTGCCAGCAGCCCTATAGGACAGGCCGGTTCGAATGAGCAGTTCTTC.

The J gene is TRBJ2-1, the V gene TRBV19; 7 bases fit TRBD1. This CDR3 has 14 amino acids. J lost 4 bases, V lost 7 bases, and 7 bases had no gene match. Germline V gene sequence: CDR1 LNHDA, CDR2 SQIVND (reference sequence). The CDR3 loop reads CASNHGGQYNEQFF. In DNA form, the CDR3 reads TGTGCCAGTAACCATGGGGGACAGTACAATGAGCAGTTCTTC.

This clone was recorded once. The V call is TRBV9, the J call TRBJ2-3; 8 bases are a match to TRBD2. CDR1 is SGDLS and CDR2 is YYNGEE in the germline V gene. The CDR3 sequence is 17 residues long. V dropped 0 bases and J dropped 0; count of bases not matched to a gene: 6. CDR3 sequence: CASSVGPGGASTDTQYF. The CDR3 DNA follows: TGTGCCAGCAGCGTAGGTCCCGGGGGGGCTAGCACAGATACGCAGTATTTT.

This clone was observed once. The chain carries TRBV5-1 and TRBJ1-5, with no clear D. This CDR3 has 13 residues. The germline CDR1 and CDR2 sequences are SGHRS and YFSETQ. V lost 5 bases and J 5 bases, leaving 11 bases between the germline ends. The CDR3 DNA follows: TGCGCCAGCAGATACAGAGATGATCAGCCCCAGCATTTT. Translated, it gives CASRYRDDQPQHF.

This clone appeared a single time. The chain links TRBV5-1 to TRBJ1-1; D gene unclear. The CDR3 is made up of 12 amino acids. Germline assignment: CDR1 SGHRS and CDR2 YFSETQ. The V end lost 0 bases, the J end lost 8 bases, and 8 bases lay between the germline ends. CDR3 in DNA: TGCGCCAGCAGCTTGGTGGCACACGAAGCTTTCTTT. Amino acid sequence: CASSLVAHEAFF.

The rearrangement uses TRBV7-2 and TRBJ1-2, with TRBD1 identical over 12 bases. The CDR3 length is 15 residues. Germline V gene lookup returns CDR1 SGHTA and CDR2 FQGNSA. After removal of 2 bases from V and 6 bases from J, the junction contained 4 bases not matched to a gene. The CDR3 here is CASSLRDRGRDGYTF. The CDR3 region has the DNA TGTGCCAGCAGCTTAAGGGACAGGGGGCGGGATGGCTACACCTTC.

V and J are TRBV30 and TRBJ1-5; D may be TRBD1 (5 bases). V was clipped by 1 base and J by 4 bases, with 8 bases between them. From germline, CDR1 is GTSNPN and CDR2 SVGIG (reference sequence). This CDR3 contains 13 residues. The CDR3 DNA sequence: TGTGCCTGGAGTGCGCAGGGAAATCAGCCCCAGCATTTT. Translated, it gives CAWSAQGNQPQHF.

The DNA of the CDR3 is TGTGCCAGCAGCGTAGGCATCACAGGTTCGAACTATGGCTACACCTTC. It encodes CASSVGITGSNYGYTF. The rearrangement links TRBV9 to TRBJ1-2; possibly TRBD1 for D (5 bases). V was clipped by 0 bases and J by 2 bases, with 14 bases between them. CDR3 length equals 16 residues. Germline V gene data show CDR1 as SGDLS and CDR2 as YYNGEE.

This clone is a singleton in its sample. The CDR3 here is CATSARPGQGSYEQYF. In DNA, the CDR3 is TGTGCCACCAGCGCCCGCCCGGGACAAGGCTCCTACGAGCAGTACTTC. The chain carries TRBV15 and TRBJ2-7; tentatively, D is TRBD1 (6 bases). Trimming took 5 bases from V and 0 from J, leaving 17 bases between them. This CDR3 region has 16 residues. The germline V gene has CDR1 LNHNV and CDR2 YYDKDF (reference sequence).

This clone has only a few counts. The chain couples TRBV30 to TRBJ1-4; weak D call: TRBD1 (5 bases). Germline V gives CDR1 GTSNPN, CDR2 SVGIG (reference sequence). The length of the CDR3 is 15 residues. CDR3: CAVCISGGVNEKLFF. The CDR3 DNA reads TGTGCGGTCTGTATCTCCGGGGGAGTTAATGAAAAACTGTTTTTT.

V gene TRBV5-1 combines with J gene TRBJ2-3, with a possible D match to TRBD1 (5 bases). Germline V gene data show CDR1 as SGHRS and CDR2 as YFSETQ. The CDR3 has 14 residues. V shed 0 bases and J shed 6 bases, with 11 bases lying between them. The CDR3 DNA sequence: TGCGCCAGCAGCTTGGGGGATTGGGGCGATACGCAGTATTTT. Translating it yields CASSLGDWGDTQYF.

This rearrangement joins TRBV10-3 to TRBJ1-1; 8 bases map to TRBD1. The J segment lost 1 base and the V segment lost 3 bases, leaving 4 bases of the junction unmatched. Per germline, CDR1 ENHRY and CDR2 SYGVKD. The CDR3 consists of 15 residues. The CDR3 loop is CAISDDRGSNTEAFF. The CDR3, as DNA: TGTGCCATCAGTGACGACAGGGGATCGAACACTGAAGCTTTCTTT.

This clone occurred a few times. The sample carries other DNA sequences with the same CDR3. The J gene is TRBJ2-1, the V gene TRBV4-2; D remains ambiguous. The CDR3 totals 11 residues. Germline-derived CDR1 and CDR2 are LGHNA and YNFKEQ. Trimming left V 3 bases short and J 6 bases short, with 3 bases between. CDR3 loop: CASSHINEQFF. The CDR3 DNA is TGTGCCAGCAGCCACATCAATGAGCAGTTCTTC.

The chain uses TRBV18 and TRBJ1-2; 9 bases agree with TRBD1. This CDR3 spans 13 amino acids. Germline CDR1 and CDR2: KGHSH and LQKENI. The V and J ends lost 2 bases and 6 bases, in that order; junction bases with no gene match: 1. The CDR3 spells CASSPRDRDGYTF. The CDR3 coding sequence is TGTGCCAGCTCACCAAGGGACAGGGATGGCTACACCTTC.

The V call is TRBV11-2, the J call TRBJ1-4; D may be TRBD1 (5 bases). Germline V gene lookup returns CDR1 SGHAT and CDR2 FQNNGV. There are 14 residues in the CDR3. V lost 3 bases to trimming and J lost 8 bases, with 13 bases between them. CDR3 region: CASSFGGAGEKLFF. CDR3 nucleotide sequence: TGTGCCAGCAGCTTCGGCGGGGCTGGAGAAAAACTGTTTTTT.

This clone has only a few counts. The V call is TRBV27, the J call TRBJ1-1; no reliable D call. Germline V gene sequence: CDR1 MNHEY, CDR2 SMNVEV (reference sequence). The ends were cut back, 11 bases at V and 6 bases at J, with 22 bases in the middle. The CDR3 is 14 amino acids. In DNA, the CDR3 is TGTGCCTCCTCCCCTAACGGCGCCGGGGCTGAAGCTTTCTTT. Its translation is CASSPNGAGAEAFF.

V usage is TRBV5-4 and J usage is TRBJ1-1, with TRBD1 identical over 10 bases. V was pared by 3 bases and J by 1 base, with 6 bases of the junction left unmatched. Germline V lookup: CDR1 SGHNT, CDR2 YYREEE (reference sequence). This CDR3 spans 16 amino acids. The CDR3: CASSSRDRGPNTEAFF. CDR3 nucleotides: TGTGCCAGCAGCTCCAGGGACAGGGGACCGAACACTGAAGCTTTCTTT.

This rearrangement joins TRBV27 to TRBJ2-2; the match to TRBD1 covers 10 bases. CDR3 length equals 20 residues. Germline V gene sequence: CDR1 MNHEY, CDR2 SMNVEV (reference sequence). Trimming removed 6 bases from V and 0 bases from J; junction bases left unmatched: 16. The DNA of the CDR3 is TGTGCCAGCAGCCGTCCCGGGACAGGGGTCGGGTTTCCGAACACCGGGGAGCTGTTTTTT. Its protein product is CASSRPGTGVGFPNTGELFF.